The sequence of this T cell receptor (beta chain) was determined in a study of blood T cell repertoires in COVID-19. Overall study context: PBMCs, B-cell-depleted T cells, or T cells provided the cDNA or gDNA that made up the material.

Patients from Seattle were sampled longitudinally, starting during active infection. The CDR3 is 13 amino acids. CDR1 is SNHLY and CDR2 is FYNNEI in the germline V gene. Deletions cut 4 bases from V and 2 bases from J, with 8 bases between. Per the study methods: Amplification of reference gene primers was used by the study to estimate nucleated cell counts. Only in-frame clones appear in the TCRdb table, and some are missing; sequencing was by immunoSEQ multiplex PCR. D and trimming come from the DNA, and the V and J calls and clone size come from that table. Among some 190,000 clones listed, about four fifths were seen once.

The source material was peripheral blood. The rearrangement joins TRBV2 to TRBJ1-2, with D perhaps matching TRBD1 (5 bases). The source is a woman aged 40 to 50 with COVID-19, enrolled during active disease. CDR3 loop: CASSADRNYGYTF. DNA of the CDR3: TGTGCCAGCAGTGCCGACAGAAACTATGGCTACACCTTC.